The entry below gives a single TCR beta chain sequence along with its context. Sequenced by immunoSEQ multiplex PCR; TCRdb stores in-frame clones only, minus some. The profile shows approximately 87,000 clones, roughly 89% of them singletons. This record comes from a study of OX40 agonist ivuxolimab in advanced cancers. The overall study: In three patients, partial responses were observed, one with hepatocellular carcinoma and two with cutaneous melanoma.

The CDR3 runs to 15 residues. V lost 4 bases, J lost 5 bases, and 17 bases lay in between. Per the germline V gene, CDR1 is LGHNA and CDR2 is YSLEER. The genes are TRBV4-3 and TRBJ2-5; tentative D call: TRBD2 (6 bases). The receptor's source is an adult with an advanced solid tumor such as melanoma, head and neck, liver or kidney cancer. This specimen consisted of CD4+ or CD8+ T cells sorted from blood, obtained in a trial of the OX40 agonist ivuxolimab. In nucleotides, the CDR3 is TGCGCCAGCAGCCTGGGACTCGGGGGAGAGGAGACCCAGTACTTC. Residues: CASSLGLGGEETQYF.